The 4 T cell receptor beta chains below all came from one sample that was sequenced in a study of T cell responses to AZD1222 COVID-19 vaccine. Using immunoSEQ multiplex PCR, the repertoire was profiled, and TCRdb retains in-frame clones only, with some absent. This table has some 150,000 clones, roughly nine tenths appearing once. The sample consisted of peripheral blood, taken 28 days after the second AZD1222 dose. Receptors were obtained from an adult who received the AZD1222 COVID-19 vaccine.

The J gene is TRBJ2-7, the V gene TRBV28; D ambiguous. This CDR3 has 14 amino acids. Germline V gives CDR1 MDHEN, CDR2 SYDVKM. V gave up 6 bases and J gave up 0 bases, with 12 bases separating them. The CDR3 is CASRGSSLSYEQYF. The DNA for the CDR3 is TGTGCCAGCAGAGGCAGTTCCCTCTCCTACGAGCAGTACTTC.

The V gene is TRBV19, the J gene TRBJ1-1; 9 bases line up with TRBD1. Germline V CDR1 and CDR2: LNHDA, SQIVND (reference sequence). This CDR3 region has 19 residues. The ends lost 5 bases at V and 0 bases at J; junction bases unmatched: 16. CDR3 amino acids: CASSYSGTGYLLVNTEAFF. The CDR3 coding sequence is TGTGCCAGTAGTTACTCCGGGACAGGGTACCTACTAGTGAACACTGAAGCTTTCTTT.

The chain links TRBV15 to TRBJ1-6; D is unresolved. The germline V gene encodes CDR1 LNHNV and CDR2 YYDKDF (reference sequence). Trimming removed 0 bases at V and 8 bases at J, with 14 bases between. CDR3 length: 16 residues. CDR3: CATSRDPFSGDSPLHF. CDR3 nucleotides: TGTGCCACCAGCAGAGATCCTTTTTCGGGTGATTCACCCCTCCACTTT.

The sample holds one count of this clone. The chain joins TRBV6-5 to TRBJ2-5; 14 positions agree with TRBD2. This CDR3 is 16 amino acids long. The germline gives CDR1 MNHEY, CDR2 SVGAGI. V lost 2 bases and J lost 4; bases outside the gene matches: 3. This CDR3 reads CASSYLGTSGRETQYF. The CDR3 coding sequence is TGTGCCAGCAGTTACCTCGGGACTAGCGGGAGAGAGACCCAGTACTTC.